Below are 25 T cell receptor beta chains sequenced from a single sample in a study of shared clonotypes between healthy human individuals. Data came from immunoSEQ multiplex PCR; TCRdb stores just in-frame clones and leaves some out. This table holds more than 2,000,000 clones, approximately 93% found once. The sample was naive CD4+ T cells from PBMCs. Described subset: CD45RA+ positively selected. These TCRs come from a man between 18 and 29 years old in good health. Some clones in this sample may be carry-over from other donors' samples.

V and J are TRBV6-5 and TRBJ1-4, with 9 bases matching TRBD1. CDR1 is MNHEY and CDR2 is SVGAGI in the germline V gene. The CDR3 has 16 residues. After removal of 2 bases from V and 8 bases from J, the junction contained 9 bases not matched to a gene. The CDR3 nucleotides are TGTGCCAGCAGTTACACCTCACAGGGGGCGGGAGAAAAACTGTTTTTT. Amino acid sequence: CASSYTSQGAGEKLFF.

The chain combines TRBV28 with TRBJ1-3; unclear D gene. CDR3 size: 14 residues. Germline V lookup: CDR1 MDHEN, CDR2 SYDVKM. Trimming took off 0 bases at V and 7 bases at J, with 10 bases between the two ends. CDR3 loop: CASSLWNPRNTIYF. For the CDR3, the DNA is TGTGCCAGCAGTTTATGGAACCCACGCAACACCATATATTTT. Supplemented by reference TRBV28 and TRBJ1-3, the full variable domain reads DVKVTQSSRYLVKRTGEKVFLECVQDMDHENMFWYRQDPGLGLRLIYFSYDVKMKEKGDIPEGYSVSREKKERFSLILESASTNQTSMYLCASSLWNPRNTIYFGEGSWLTVV.

The rearrangement links TRBV2 to TRBJ1-5, with no clear D. The length of the CDR3 is 13 residues. V gave up 6 bases and J gave up 4 bases, with 10 bases separating them. Germline V gene sequence: CDR1 SNHLY, CDR2 FYNNEI. This CDR3 reads CASRSWDNQPQHF. DNA of the CDR3: TGTGCCAGCAGAAGCTGGGATAATCAGCCCCAGCATTTT.

The CDR3 loop is CASSLPATGANYGYTF. The CDR3, as DNA: TGTGCCAGCAGTTTACCCGCGACAGGAGCTAACTATGGCTACACCTTC. This rearrangement joins TRBV28 to TRBJ1-2; weak D call: TRBD1 (6 bases). Germline V CDR1 and CDR2: MDHEN, SYDVKM. V was cut by 2 bases and J by 0 bases, with 13 bases left in between. The CDR3 has 16 amino acids.

V usage is TRBV6-5 and J usage is TRBJ2-3; D gene ambiguous. The germline gives CDR1 MNHEY, CDR2 SVGAGI. The CDR3 extends over 14 amino acids. V lost 0 bases, J lost 5 bases, and 9 bases lay in between. The CDR3 loop is CASSYSYREDTQYF. Here the CDR3 DNA reads TGTGCCAGCAGTTACTCCTACAGAGAAGATACGCAGTATTTT.

The V call is TRBV29-1, the J call TRBJ1-5, with D tentatively TRBD1 (5 bases). V was pared by 4 bases and J by 6 bases, with 19 bases between. The CDR3 spans 15 residues. Germline V lookup: CDR1 SQVTM, CDR2 ANQGSEA. The CDR3 protein is CSVVGEGVCIQPQHF. CDR3 bases: TGCAGCGTTGTGGGTGAAGGGGTCTGTATTCAGCCCCAGCATTTT.

The genes are TRBV7-9 and TRBJ2-1, with a tentative D call TRBD2 (5 bases). The germline V and J ends were trimmed by 1 base and 0 bases, with 13 bases remaining between them. This CDR3 region has 17 residues. Germline V gene sequence: CDR1 SEHNR, CDR2 FQNEAQ (reference sequence). The CDR3 loop is CASSLVGLRASYNEQFF. In DNA, the CDR3 is TGTGCCAGCAGCTTAGTAGGATTGCGGGCCTCCTACAATGAGCAGTTCTTC. Full variable domain (remainder filled in from reference TRBV7-9 and TRBJ2-1): DTGVSQNPRHKITKRGQNVTFRCDPISEHNRLYWYRQTLGQGPEFLTYFQNEAQLEKSRLLSDRFSAERPKGSFSTLEIQRTEQGDSAMYLCASSLVGLRASYNEQFFGPGTRLTVL.

The V gene is TRBV27, the J gene TRBJ2-3; a possible D gene is TRBD2 (6 bases). The CDR3 consists of 14 residues. CDR1 and CDR2 from the germline V gene are MNHEY and SMNVEV (reference sequence). The V and J ends lost 6 bases and 6 bases respectively, with 16 bases between them. The CDR3 is CASRPGLGVDTQYF. The CDR3 DNA sequence: TGTGCCAGCAGACCGGGACTGGGCGTGGATACGCAGTATTTT.

This sequence joins TRBV18 and TRBJ1-1; D gene unclear. Germline V gene lookup returns CDR1 KGHSH and CDR2 LQKENI. This CDR3 contains 15 residues. V was cut by 3 bases and J by 4 bases, with 15 bases left in between. This CDR3 is CASSPPEGRSTEAFF. Written as DNA, the CDR3 is TGTGCCAGCTCACCCCCCGAGGGAAGGAGCACTGAAGCTTTCTTT.

This chain uses TRBV2 with TRBJ2-2; 7 bases fit TRBD1. Germline loops: CDR1 SNHLY, CDR2 FYNNEI. This CDR3 contains 15 residues. Trimming cost V 5 bases and J 0 bases; bases outside gene matches: 3. CDR3 in DNA: TGTGCCAGCAGTTGGGACAGCGCGAACACCGGGGAGCTGTTTTTT. Residues: CASSWDSANTGELFF.

The J gene is TRBJ1-5, the V gene TRBV5-5; no definite D call. CDR3 length equals 18 residues. The V end was cut by 2 bases, the J end by 5 bases, with 23 bases between. From germline, CDR1 is SGHKS and CDR2 YYEKEE (reference sequence). Here the CDR3 DNA reads TGTGCCAGCAGCTTTGCACGTAGGGAGGTGGGTTTTGATCAGCCCCAGCATTTT. The encoded protein is CASSFARREVGFDQPQHF. Supplemented by reference TRBV5-5 and TRBJ1-5, the full variable domain reads DAGVTQSPTHLIKTRGQQVTLRCSPISGHKSVSWYQQVLGQGPQFIFQYYEKEERGRGNFPDRFSARQFPNYSSELNVNALLLGDSALYLCASSFARREVGFDQPQHFGDGTRLSIL.

The chain joins TRBV30 to TRBJ1-1; maybe TRBD1 (5 bases). V was pared by 4 bases and J by 1 base, with 10 bases between. The CDR3 is 13 residues long. CDR1 and CDR2 from the germline V gene are GTSNPN and SVGIG (reference sequence). CDR3 bases: TGTGCCTGGACCGCAGGGTGGAACACTGAAGCTTTCTTT. The encoded protein is CAWTAGWNTEAFF.

The sample holds one count of this clone. The chain employs TRBV5-1 and TRBJ1-2; a weak D match, TRBD1 (6 bases). This CDR3 region has 14 residues. In germline, CDR1 is SGHRS, CDR2 YFSETQ. Trimming took off 5 bases at V and 4 bases at J, with 15 bases between the two ends. In DNA, the CDR3 is TGCGCCAGCAGTCCAGTCGGACAGAGCTATGGCTACACCTTC. Translating gives CASSPVGQSYGYTF.

The J gene is TRBJ2-4, the V gene TRBV25-1; no reliable D call. Germline V lookup: CDR1 MGHDK, CDR2 SYGVNS. The CDR3 is 13 amino acids. V was shortened by 1 base and J by 6 bases, with 7 bases between the two germline ends. The CDR3: CASSELSGNIQYF. In DNA form, the CDR3 reads TGTGCCAGCAGTGAATTGTCGGGAAACATTCAGTACTTC.

This chain uses TRBV2 with TRBJ1-6; 7 bases are a match to TRBD1. Germline values: CDR1 SNHLY, CDR2 FYNNEI. V trimming: 7 bases; J trimming: 5 bases; junction bases outside the gene matches: 5. CDR3 length equals 14 residues. This chain's CDR3 is CASNRGQHNSPLHF. The CDR3 DNA is TGTGCCAGCAACCGGGGACAGCATAATTCACCCCTCCACTTT.

This chain links TRBV5-1 with TRBJ2-1, with 11 bases matching TRBD2. Germline CDR1 SGHRS, CDR2 YFSETQ. The CDR3 extends over 17 amino acids. The V and J ends lost 0 bases and 7 bases, in that order; junction bases with no gene match: 9. The CDR3 nucleotides are TGCGCCAGCAGCTTGGATATCGTAGCGGGAGGGCTTAATGAGCAGTTCTTC. Encoded protein: CASSLDIVAGGLNEQFF.

This chain connects TRBV27 to TRBJ2-7; D gene uncertain. Trimming removed 2 bases at V and 6 bases at J, with 14 bases between. The CDR3 loop spans 14 amino acids. The germline CDR1 and CDR2 sequences are MNHEY and SMNVEV (reference sequence). The CDR3 loop is CASSLNRRSREQYF. The CDR3 DNA reads TGTGCCAGCAGTTTAAATAGGCGGTCCCGCGAGCAGTACTTC.

Remarks on this clone: The same CDR3 can be traced to other DNA sequences in this sample. This sequence joins TRBV5-1 and TRBJ2-7; possibly TRBD2 for D (5 bases). CDR1 is SGHRS and CDR2 is YFSETQ in the germline V gene. The CDR3 consists of 14 residues. V was trimmed by 0 bases and J by 1 base, leaving 8 bases between them. This CDR3 is CASSLVRGSYEQYF. The CDR3 DNA follows: TGCGCCAGCAGCTTGGTCCGGGGATCCTACGAGCAGTACTTC. The variable domain in full, completed from reference TRBV5-1 and TRBJ2-7, reads KAGVTQTPRYLIKTRGQQVTLSCSPISGHRSVSWYQQTPGQGLQFLFEYFSETQRNKGNFPGRFSGRQFSNSRSEMNVSTLELGDSALYLCASSLVRGSYEQYFGPGTRLTVT.

In this sample, this clone turned up a few times. Other DNA sequences in the same sample also yield this CDR3. The chain uses TRBV7-2 and TRBJ1-1; 7 bases agree with TRBD1. Losses at the gene ends were 5 bases for V and 4 bases for J; bases not matched to a gene: 4. CDR3 length equals 13 residues. CDR1 and CDR2 from the germline V gene are SGHTA and FQGNSA. The CDR3 nucleotides read TGTGCCAGCAGCCTCCGACAGGGCACTGAAGCTTTCTTT. Its translation: CASSLRQGTEAFF.

This chain connects TRBV5-1 to TRBJ2-5, with 10 bases that match TRBD1. This CDR3 is 16 amino acids long. Per germline, CDR1 SGHRS and CDR2 YFSETQ. V shed 4 bases, J shed 5 bases, and the junction held 11 bases outside the gene matches. CDR3 sequence reads: CASSDTTGTGDETQYF. In nucleotides, the CDR3 is TGCGCCAGCAGCGACACCACCGGGACAGGGGACGAGACCCAGTACTTC.

A note on this clone: The same CDR3 arises from other DNA sequences in this sample as well. The chain combines TRBV5-1 with TRBJ1-1, with 8 bases identical to TRBD1. Trimming took 4 bases from V and 5 from J; bases not matched to a gene: 7. Per the germline V gene, CDR1 is SGHRS and CDR2 is YFSETQ. The CDR3 contains 14 residues. CDR3 coding DNA: TGCGCCAGCAGCCCCCTGACAGGGGATACTGAAGCTTTCTTT. It specifies CASSPLTGDTEAFF.

The chain employs TRBV30 and TRBJ1-3; D gene unclear. Looked up from germline, CDR1 is GTSNPN and CDR2 is SVGIG (reference sequence). The V gene lost 1 base and the J gene lost 2 bases, with 15 bases spanning the gap. This CDR3 contains 16 residues. Here the CDR3 DNA reads TGTGCCTGGAGTGAAGGGCTGCTTTGGGCTGGAAACACCATATATTTT. Translating it yields CAWSEGLLWAGNTIYF.

V usage is TRBV19 and J usage is TRBJ1-2, with TRBD1 matching over 7 bases. This CDR3 contains 13 residues. V shed 9 bases and J 7 bases; nucleotides not matched to a gene: 11. Per germline, CDR1 LNHDA and CDR2 SQIVND (reference sequence). The CDR3 DNA follows: TGTGCCAGCCGGGACAGCTCGCTCTTTGGCTACACCTTC. Amino acid sequence: CASRDSSLFGYTF.

The V gene is TRBV30, the J gene TRBJ2-5, with 9 bases that match TRBD1. Looked up from germline, CDR1 is GTSNPN and CDR2 is SVGIG (reference sequence). V gave up 0 bases and J gave up 1 base; unmatched junction bases: 3. The CDR3 has 15 amino acids. The CDR3 region is CAWSVRGQGQETQYF. DNA of the CDR3: TGTGCCTGGAGTGTACGGGGACAGGGCCAAGAGACCCAGTACTTC.

The CDR3 protein is CANRGGNEQYF. CDR3 nucleotides: TGTGCCAATAGGGGGGGAAACGAGCAGTACTTC. The chain employs TRBV2 and TRBJ2-7; TRBD2 is a possible D gene (7 bases). Deletions cut 10 bases from V and 5 bases from J, with 12 bases between. Germline V lookup: CDR1 SNHLY, CDR2 FYNNEI. CDR3 length equals 11 residues. The complete variable domain, with remaining parts taken from reference TRBV2 and TRBJ2-7, reads EPEVTQTPSHQVTQMGQEVILRCVPISNHLYFYWYRQILGQKVEFLVSFYNNEISEKSEIFDDQFSVERPDGSNFTLKIRSTKLEDSAMYFCANRGGNEQYFGPGTRLTVT.